This TCR beta chain was captured by sequencing in a study of T cell changes during pregnancy in multiple sclerosis. Some clones are missing from TCRdb's copy, which holds only in-frame ones; the method was immunoSEQ multiplex PCR. The data show some 71,000 clones, about 91% seen once. The CDR3 consists of 15 residues. Germline V gene data show CDR1 as LNHDA and CDR2 as SQIVND (reference sequence). Between the trimmed V and J ends, which lost 5 bases and 5 bases, there was a span of 15 bases. This sequence originates from a female donor in good health, enrolled as a control in a pregnancy study. This specimen consisted of CD4+ T cells from peripheral blood mononuclear cells, obtained in the third trimester of pregnancy. This chain links TRBV19 with TRBJ1-4, with D perhaps matching TRBD1 (6 bases). The CDR3 nucleotides are TGTGCCAGTAGTTCTAACAGGGAGCCAAATGAAAAACTGTTTTTT. This gives the protein CASSSNREPNEKLFF.